This entry lists 4 T cell receptor beta chains sequenced from one sample in a study of beta chain features in type 1 diabetes. The whole isolated RNA underwent reverse transcription, so sequencing captured expressed TCRB transcripts. Data came from immunoSEQ multiplex PCR; TCRdb stores just in-frame clones and leaves some out. This table holds 140,000 to 150,000 clones, 48% found once. Sequences were obtained from Tregs from blood. These receptors originate from a man aged 18 to 29 in good health.

V gene TRBV30 combines with J gene TRBJ1-2, with unresolved D. The CDR3 extends over 11 amino acids. Germline values: CDR1 GTSNPN, CDR2 SVGIG (reference sequence). Trimming removed 4 bases from V and 7 bases from J, with 10 bases in between. As DNA, the CDR3 is TGTGCCTGGACCGGAGGCTCTGGCTACACCTTC. It codes for CAWTGGSGYTF.

This clone showed up just a few times. This chain connects TRBV7-9 to TRBJ2-1; TRBD2 aligns across 14 bases. The CDR3 is made up of 18 amino acids. The ends lost 5 bases at V and 0 bases at J; junction bases unmatched: 6. Germline-derived CDR1 and CDR2 are SEHNR and FQNEAQ (reference sequence). CDR3 residues: CASSPRTSGRTSYNEQFF. The CDR3 DNA reads TGTGCCAGCAGCCCGAGGACTAGCGGGAGGACCTCCTACAATGAGCAGTTCTTC.

The chain joins TRBV7-9 to TRBJ1-2; D is uncertain. Trimming took off 0 bases at V and 7 bases at J, with 3 bases between the two ends. Germline V gene lookup returns CDR1 SEHNR and CDR2 FQNEAQ (reference sequence). CDR3 length: 11 amino acids. The DNA of the CDR3 is TGTGCCAGCAGCTTAGCCCTTGGCTACACCTTC. It translates to CASSLALGYTF.

The chain joins TRBV11-2 to TRBJ2-3; maybe TRBD1 (6 bases). Per the germline V gene, CDR1 is SGHAT and CDR2 is FQNNGV. This CDR3 is built from 15 residues. Trimming left V 0 bases short and J 2 bases short, with 9 bases between. CDR3 DNA sequence: TGTGCCAGCAGCTTAGACCCAGGGGTCACAGATACGCAGTATTTT. It translates to CASSLDPGVTDTQYF.